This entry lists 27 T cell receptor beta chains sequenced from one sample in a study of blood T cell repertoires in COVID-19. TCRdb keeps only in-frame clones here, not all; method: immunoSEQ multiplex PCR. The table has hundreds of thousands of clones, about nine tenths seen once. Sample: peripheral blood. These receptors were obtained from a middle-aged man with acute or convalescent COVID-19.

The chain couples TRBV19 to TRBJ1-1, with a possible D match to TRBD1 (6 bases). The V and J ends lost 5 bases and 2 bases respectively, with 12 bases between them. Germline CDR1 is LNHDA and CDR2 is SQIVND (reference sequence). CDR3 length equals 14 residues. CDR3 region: CASSVRGFNTEAFF. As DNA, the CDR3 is TGTGCCAGTAGTGTCAGGGGCTTTAACACTGAAGCTTTCTTT.

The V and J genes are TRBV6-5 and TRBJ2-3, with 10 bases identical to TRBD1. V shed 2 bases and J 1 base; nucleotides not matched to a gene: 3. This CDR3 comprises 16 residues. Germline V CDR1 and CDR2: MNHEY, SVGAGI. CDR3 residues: CASSYGGTGGTDTQYF. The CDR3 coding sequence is TGTGCCAGCAGTTACGGGGGGACAGGGGGCACAGATACGCAGTATTTT.

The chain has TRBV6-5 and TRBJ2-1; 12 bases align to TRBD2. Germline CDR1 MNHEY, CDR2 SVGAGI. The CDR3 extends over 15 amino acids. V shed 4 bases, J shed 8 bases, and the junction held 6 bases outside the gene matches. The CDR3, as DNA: TGTGCCAGCAGTTTCCTAGCGGGAGGGCTCGATGAGCAGTTCTTC. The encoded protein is CASSFLAGGLDEQFF.

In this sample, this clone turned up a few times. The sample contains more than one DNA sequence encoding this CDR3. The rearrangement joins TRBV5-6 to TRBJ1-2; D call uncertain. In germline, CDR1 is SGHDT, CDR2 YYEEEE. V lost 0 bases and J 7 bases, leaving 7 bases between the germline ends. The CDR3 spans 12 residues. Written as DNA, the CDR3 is TGTGCCAGCAGCTTGGCCCTTCTTGGCTACACCTTC. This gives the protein CASSLALLGYTF. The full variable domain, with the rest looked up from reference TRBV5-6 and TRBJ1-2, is DAGVTQSPTHLIKTRGQQVTLRCSPKSGHDTVSWYQQALGQGPQFIFQYYEEEERQRGNFPDRFSGHQFPNYSSELNVNALLLGDSALYLCASSLALLGYTFGSGTRLTVV.

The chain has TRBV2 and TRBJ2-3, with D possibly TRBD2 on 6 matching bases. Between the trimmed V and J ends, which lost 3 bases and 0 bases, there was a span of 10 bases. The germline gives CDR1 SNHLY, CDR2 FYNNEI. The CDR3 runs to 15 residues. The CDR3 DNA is TGTGCCAGCAGTGAGTTGGGGACTAGCACAGATACGCAGTATTTT. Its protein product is CASSELGTSTDTQYF. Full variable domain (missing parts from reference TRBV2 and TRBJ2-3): EPEVTQTPSHQVTQMGQEVILRCVPISNHLYFYWYRQILGQKVEFLVSFYNNEISEKSEIFDDQFSVERPDGSNFTLKIRSTKLEDSAMYFCASSELGTSTDTQYFGPGTRLTVL.

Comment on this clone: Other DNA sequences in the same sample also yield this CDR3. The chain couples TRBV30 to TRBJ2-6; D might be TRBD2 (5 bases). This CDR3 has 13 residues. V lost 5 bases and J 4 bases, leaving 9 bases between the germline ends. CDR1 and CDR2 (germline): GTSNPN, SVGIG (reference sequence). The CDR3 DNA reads TGTGCCTGGTCTCGCGGGGGGGCCAACGTCCTGACTTTC. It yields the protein CAWSRGGANVLTF.

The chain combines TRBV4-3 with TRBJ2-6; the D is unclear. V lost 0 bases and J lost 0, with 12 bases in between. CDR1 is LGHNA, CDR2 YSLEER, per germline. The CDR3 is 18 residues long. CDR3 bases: TGCGCCAGCAGCCAAGAGGGTACAGTCCTCTCTGGGGCCAACGTCCTGACTTTC. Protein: CASSQEGTVLSGANVLTF.

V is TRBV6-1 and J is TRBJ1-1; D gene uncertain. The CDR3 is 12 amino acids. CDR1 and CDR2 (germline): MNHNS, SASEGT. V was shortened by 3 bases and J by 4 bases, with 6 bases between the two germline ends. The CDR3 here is CASSDRGTEAFF. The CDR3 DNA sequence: TGTGCCAGCAGTGACCGGGGCACTGAAGCTTTCTTT.

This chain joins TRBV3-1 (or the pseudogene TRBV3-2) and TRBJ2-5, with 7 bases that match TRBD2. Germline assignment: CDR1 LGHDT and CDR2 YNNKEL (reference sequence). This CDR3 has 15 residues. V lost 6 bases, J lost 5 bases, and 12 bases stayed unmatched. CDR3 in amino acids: CASSYGTISKETQYF. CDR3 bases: TGTGCCAGCAGTTACGGGACTATCTCCAAGGAGACCCAGTACTTC.

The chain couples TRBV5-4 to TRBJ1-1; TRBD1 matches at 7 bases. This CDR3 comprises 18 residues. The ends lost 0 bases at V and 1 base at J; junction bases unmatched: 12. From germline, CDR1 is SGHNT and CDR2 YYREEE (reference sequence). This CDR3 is CASSLDRGQLLGNTEAFF. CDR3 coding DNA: TGTGCCAGCAGCTTGGATAGGGGGCAGTTGTTGGGGAACACTGAAGCTTTCTTT.

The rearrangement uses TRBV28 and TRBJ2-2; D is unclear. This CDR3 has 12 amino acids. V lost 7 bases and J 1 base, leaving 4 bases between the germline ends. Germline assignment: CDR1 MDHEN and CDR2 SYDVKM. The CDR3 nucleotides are TGTGCCAGCACCTTGAACACCGGGGAGCTGTTTTTT. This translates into CASTLNTGELFF.

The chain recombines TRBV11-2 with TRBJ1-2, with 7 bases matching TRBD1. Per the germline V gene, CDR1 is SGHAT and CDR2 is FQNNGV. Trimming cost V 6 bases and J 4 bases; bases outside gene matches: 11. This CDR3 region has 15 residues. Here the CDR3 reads CASSSGGRASYGYTF. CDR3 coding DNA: TGTGCCAGCAGTTCAGGGGGGCGGGCGAGCTATGGCTACACCTTC.

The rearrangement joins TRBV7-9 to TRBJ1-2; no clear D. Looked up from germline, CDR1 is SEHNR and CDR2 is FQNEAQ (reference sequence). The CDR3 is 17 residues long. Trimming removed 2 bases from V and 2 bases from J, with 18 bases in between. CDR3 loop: CASSLWSPRELNYGYTF. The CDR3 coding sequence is TGTGCCAGCAGCTTATGGTCCCCGAGGGAGTTAAACTATGGCTACACCTTC.

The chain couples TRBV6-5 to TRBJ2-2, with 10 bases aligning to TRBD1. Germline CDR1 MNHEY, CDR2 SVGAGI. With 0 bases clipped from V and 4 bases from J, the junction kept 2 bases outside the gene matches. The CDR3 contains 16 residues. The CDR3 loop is CASSYSDRGITGELFF. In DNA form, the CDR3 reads TGTGCCAGCAGTTACTCGGACAGGGGGATCACCGGGGAGCTGTTTTTT.

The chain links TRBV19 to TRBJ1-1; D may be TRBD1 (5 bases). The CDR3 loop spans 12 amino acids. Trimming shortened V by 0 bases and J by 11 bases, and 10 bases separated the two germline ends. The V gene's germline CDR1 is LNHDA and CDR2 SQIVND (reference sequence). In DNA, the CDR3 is TGTGCCAGTAGTATAGATCAGGGAATGGCTTTCTTT. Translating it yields CASSIDQGMAFF.

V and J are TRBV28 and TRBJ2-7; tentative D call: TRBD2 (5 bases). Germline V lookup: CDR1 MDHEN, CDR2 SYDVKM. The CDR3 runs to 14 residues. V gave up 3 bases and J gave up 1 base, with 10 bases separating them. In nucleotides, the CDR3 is TGTGCCAGCAGTTTGGACGGGAATTCCTACGAGCAGTACTTC. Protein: CASSLDGNSYEQYF.

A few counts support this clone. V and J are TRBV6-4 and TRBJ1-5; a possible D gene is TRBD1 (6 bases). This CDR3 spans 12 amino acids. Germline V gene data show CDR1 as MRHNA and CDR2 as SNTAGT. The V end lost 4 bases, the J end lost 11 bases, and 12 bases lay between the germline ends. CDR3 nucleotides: TGTGCCAGCAGTGTTGCAGGGGAGACCCAGCATTTT. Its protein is CASSVAGETQHF.

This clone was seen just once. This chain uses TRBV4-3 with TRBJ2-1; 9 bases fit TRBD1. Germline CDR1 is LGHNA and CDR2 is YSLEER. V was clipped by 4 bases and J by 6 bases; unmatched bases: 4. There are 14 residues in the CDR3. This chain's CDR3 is CASSRLTGGNEQFF. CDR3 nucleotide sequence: TGCGCCAGCAGCCGCCTGACAGGGGGCAATGAGCAGTTCTTC.

The CDR3 spells CASRPLSGTGYHEQYF. CDR3 DNA: TGTGCCAGCAGACCACTCTCCGGGACAGGGTATCACGAGCAGTACTTC. The V gene is TRBV6-6, the J gene TRBJ2-7, with 9 bases matching TRBD1. V gave up 6 bases and J gave up 5 bases; unmatched junction bases: 14. The CDR3 has 16 amino acids. CDR1 and CDR2 from the germline V gene are MNHNY and SVGAGI (reference sequence).

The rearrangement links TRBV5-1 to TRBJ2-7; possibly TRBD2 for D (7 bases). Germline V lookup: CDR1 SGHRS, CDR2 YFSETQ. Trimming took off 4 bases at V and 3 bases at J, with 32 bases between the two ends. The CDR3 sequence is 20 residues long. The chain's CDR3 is CASSLQLNREGRWLVYEQYF. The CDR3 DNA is TGCGCCAGCAGCCTACAGCTCAACAGGGAGGGGCGGTGGCTCGTCTACGAGCAGTACTTC.

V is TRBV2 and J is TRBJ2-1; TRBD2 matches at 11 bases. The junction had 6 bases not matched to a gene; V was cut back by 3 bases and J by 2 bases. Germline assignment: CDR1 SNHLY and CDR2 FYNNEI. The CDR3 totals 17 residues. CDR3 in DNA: TGTGCCAGCAGTGAGGGGCTAGCGGGAGGCACCTACAATGAGCAGTTCTTC. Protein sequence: CASSEGLAGGTYNEQFF.

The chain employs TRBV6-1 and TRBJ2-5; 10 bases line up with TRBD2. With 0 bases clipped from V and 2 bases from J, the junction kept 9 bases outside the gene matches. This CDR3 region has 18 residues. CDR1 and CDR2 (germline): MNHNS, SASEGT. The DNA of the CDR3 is TGTGCCAGCAGTGAAGCGAAAGGCCTAGCGGGGGATCAAGAGACCCAGTACTTC. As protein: CASSEAKGLAGDQETQYF.

The CDR3 protein is CAWSVPGVGGYTF. For the CDR3, the DNA is TGTGCCTGGAGTGTACCGGGGGTTGGTGGCTACACCTTC. This chain uses TRBV30 with TRBJ1-2; TRBD1 is a possible D gene (5 bases). CDR3 length: 13 residues. Trimming pared 0 bases from V and 7 bases from J, leaving 12 bases between. Germline loops: CDR1 GTSNPN, CDR2 SVGIG (reference sequence).

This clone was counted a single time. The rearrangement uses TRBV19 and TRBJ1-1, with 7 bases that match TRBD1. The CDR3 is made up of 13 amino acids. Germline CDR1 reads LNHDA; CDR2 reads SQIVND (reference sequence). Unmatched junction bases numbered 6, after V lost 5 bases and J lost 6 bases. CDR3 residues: CASSLDRVSEAFF. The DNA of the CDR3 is TGTGCCAGTAGTCTCGACAGGGTATCTGAAGCTTTCTTT. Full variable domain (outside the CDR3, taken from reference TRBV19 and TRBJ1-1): DGGITQSPKYLFRKEGQNVTLSCEQNLNHDAMYWYRQDPGQGLRLIYYSQIVNDFQKGDIAEGYSVSREKKESFPLTVTSAQKNPTAFYLCASSLDRVSEAFFGQGTRLTVV.

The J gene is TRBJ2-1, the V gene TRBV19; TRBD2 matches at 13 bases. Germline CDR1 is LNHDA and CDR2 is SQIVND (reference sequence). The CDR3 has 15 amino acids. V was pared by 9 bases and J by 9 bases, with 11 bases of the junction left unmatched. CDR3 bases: TGTGCCAGCGCCCGGACTAGCGGGGGCGTAACTGAGCAGTTCTTC. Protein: CASARTSGGVTEQFF. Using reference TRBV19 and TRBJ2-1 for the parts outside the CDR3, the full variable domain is DGGITQSPKYLFRKEGQNVTLSCEQNLNHDAMYWYRQDPGQGLRLIYYSQIVNDFQKGDIAEGYSVSREKKESFPLTVTSAQKNPTAFYLCASARTSGGVTEQFFGPGTRLTVL.

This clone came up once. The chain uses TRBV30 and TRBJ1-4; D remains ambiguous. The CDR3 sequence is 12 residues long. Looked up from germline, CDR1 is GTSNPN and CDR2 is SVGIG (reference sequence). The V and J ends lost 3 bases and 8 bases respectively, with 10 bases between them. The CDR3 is CAWSTTHEKLFF. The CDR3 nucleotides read TGTGCCTGGAGCACTACTCACGAAAAACTGTTTTTT.

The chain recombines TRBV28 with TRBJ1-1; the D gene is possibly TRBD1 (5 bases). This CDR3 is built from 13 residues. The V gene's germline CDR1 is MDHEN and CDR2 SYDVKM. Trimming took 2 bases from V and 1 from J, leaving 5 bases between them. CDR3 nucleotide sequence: TGTGCCAGCAGTTTAGACAGGAACACTGAAGCTTTCTTT. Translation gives CASSLDRNTEAFF.